This TCR beta chain appears in the sequencing data of a study of cytotoxic CD8 clonotypes in ibrutinib-treated CLL. Sequenced by immunoSEQ multiplex PCR; TCRdb stores in-frame clones only, minus some. In the table there are about 130,000 clones, over 60% of which are singletons. Study results and caveats: At baseline, clonality was higher than in age-matched healthy donors and correlated with CD8+ counts. Clonality increased at ibrutinib response and stayed stable in sustained remission. At progression, however, it fell back toward baseline.

V shed 5 bases and J 7 bases; nucleotides not matched to a gene: 11. The CDR3 length is 15 residues. Germline V gene sequence: CDR1 SGHTA, CDR2 FQGTGA. Notes on this clone: Antigen unknown.

The sequence derives from a human donor with chronic lymphocytic leukemia. This chain joins TRBV7-3 and TRBJ2-1, with 7 bases that match TRBD2. Sequenced material: PBMCs, taken after 12 months of ibrutinib treatment. This chain's CDR3 is CASSPGRGQWNEQFF. The CDR3 nucleotides read TGTGCCAGCAGCCCGGGGAGGGGTCAATGGAATGAGCAGTTCTTC. Complete variable domain (other parts from reference TRBV7-3 and TRBJ2-1): GAGVSQTPSNKVTEKGKYVELRCDPISGHTALYWYRQSLGQGPEFLIYFQGTGAADDSGLPNDRFFAVRPEGSVSTLKIQRTERGDSAVYLCASSPGRGQWNEQFFGPGTRLTVL.